This T cell receptor (beta chain) was sequenced during a study of T cells after yellow fever vaccination. Study-wide points: Of the clonotypes, a small share occurred in both CD4 and CD8 compartments.

A single record per CDR3 protein comes from TCRdb applying MiXCR to the 5' RACE reads. The sample has 280,000 or so distinct CDR3 sequences; less than 9.5% are singletons. This clonotype was seen a handful of times. What it binds is not known. Sequenced here: CD4+ T cells sorted from PBMCs, sampled 5 days after the yellow fever booster vaccination. The clonotype was recovered from a man aged 18 to 30 who received the YFV17D yellow fever vaccine.

The CDR3 nucleotides are TGTGCCAGCAGCTTAATGGAGGGGGAGAACTATGGCTACACCTTC. Translating it yields CASSLMEGENYGYTF. The chain links TRBV7-9 to TRBJ1-2; possible D gene TRBD1, 6 bases. The CDR3 is 15 amino acids. Germline V gene lookup returns CDR1 SEHNR and CDR2 FQNEAQ (reference sequence). Trimming took off 2 bases at V and 2 bases at J, with 12 bases between the two ends.